The 3 T cell receptor beta chains listed next were all sequenced from one sample in a study of tissue T cells after allogeneic stem cell transplantation. Time point here: mouse harvest day 14 after allogeneic transplant. The graft held 10^6 splenic CD5+ T cells and 10^7 T-cell-depleted bone marrow cells. Libraries were prepared by immunoSEQ multiplex PCR; TCRdb keeps only in-frame clonotypes and omits some of them. The sample lists roughly 4,800 clones; around 32% were seen once. The sequenced material came from skin. These receptor sequences come from a female BALB/c mouse given C57BL/6 T cells with graft-versus-host disease after an allogeneic hematopoietic cell transplant.

This clone is large (0.1 to 1%) within its sample. Genes and germline come from the mouse. Read coverage stops 1 residue before the CDR3 terminus; the germline J gene supplies the remainder. Other DNA sequences in the sample encode the same CDR3. The rearrangement joins TRBV26 to TRBJ1-3; D is ambiguous. The CDR3 extends over 14 amino acids. Trimming removed 3 bases at V and 0 bases at J, with 6 bases between. Germline CDR1 is KGHPV and CDR2 is FQNQEV (reference sequence). The sequenced part of the CDR3 DNA is TGTGCCAGCAGTCTCGACAATTCTGGAAATACGCTCTAT. It is translated as CASSLDNSGNTLY. The CDR3, in full, reads CASSLDNSGNTLYF.

By share of the sample, this clone is large (0.1 to 1%). The gene names given are mouse names. Read data end 1 residue before the CDR3 end; the end is taken from the germline J gene. The rearrangement joins TRBV3 to TRBJ1-2, with TRBD1 matching 10 bases. The CDR3 sequence is 13 residues long. CDR1 is SNHLY and CDR2 is FYNGKV in the germline V gene (reference sequence). V was clipped by 5 bases and J by 4 bases; unmatched bases: 1. The CDR3: CASSGTGVSDYTF. The sequenced CDR3 bases are TGTGCCAGCAGCGGGACAGGGGTCTCCGACTACACC.

Of note for this clone: Gene names are the mouse ones. The read halts 1 residue ahead of the CDR3 end, with the missing end drawn from the germline J gene. This chain connects TRBV3 to TRBJ2-7; 12 nucleotides align to TRBD2. The CDR3 length is 15 residues. V lost 1 base to trimming and J lost 4 bases; unmatched junction nucleotides: 2. The germline CDR1 and CDR2 sequences are SNHLY and FYNGKV (reference sequence). CDR3 DNA, as far as it was read: TGTGCCAGCAGCTTAGTTGGGACTGGGGGGTATGAACAGTAC. Amino acids: CASSLVGTGGYEQY. The CDR3 in its entirety is CASSLVGTGGYEQYF.